What follows is one TCR beta chain and its context. Trimming shortened V by 1 base and J by 0 bases, and 16 bases separated the two germline ends. The germline V gene encodes CDR1 GTSNPN and CDR2 SVGIG (reference sequence). The CDR3 is made up of 16 amino acids. This entry comes from a study of shared T cell receptors in the human thymus. Assay used: immunoSEQ multiplex PCR; TCRdb lists only in-frame clones, some missing. The sample consists of approximately 400,000 clones, 95% of them appearing once. What was sequenced was thymocytes. The chain combines TRBV30 with TRBJ2-7; possible D gene TRBD1, 5 bases. The TCR comes from a human donor. The DNA for the CDR3 is TGTGCCTGGAGTGGGTCGCGGCAGGGTAGCTCCTACGAGCAGTACTTC. Translated: CAWSGSRQGSSYEQYF.